Listed here are 9 T cell receptor beta chains from one sample, sequenced in a study of blood T cell repertoires in COVID-19. Measured with immunoSEQ multiplex PCR; TCRdb has only the in-frame clones, and not every one. Altogether about 170,000 clones are present, about 88% being singletons, with the ten largest covering about 2.6%. Sequencing used peripheral blood. These receptor sequences come from a woman aged 80 or over with COVID-19, enrolled during active disease.

The V call is TRBV15, the J call TRBJ2-1; weak D call: TRBD1 (6 bases). The germline V gene encodes CDR1 LNHNV and CDR2 YYDKDF (reference sequence). The CDR3 has 14 amino acids. V was cut by 0 bases and J by 8 bases, with 11 bases left in between. The CDR3 nucleotides are TGTGCCACCAGCAGAGATTCAGGGGTGGATGAGCAGTTCTTC. Amino acid sequence: CATSRDSGVDEQFF.

The chain employs TRBV4-2 and TRBJ1-5, with D perhaps matching TRBD1 (6 bases). The CDR3 is made up of 15 amino acids. Germline CDR1 LGHNA, CDR2 YNFKEQ. Trimming took 1 base from V and 4 from J, leaving 11 bases between them. CDR3 in DNA: TGTGCCAGCAGCCAAGGGCGGACAGAGAATCAGCCCCAGCATTTT. Its translation: CASSQGRTENQPQHF.

CDR3 nucleotide sequence: TGTGCCAGCAGCCAAGATAGGGTCGGGAGGGCCGCCAAAAACATTCAGTACTTC. Translation: CASSQDRVGRAAKNIQYF. J is TRBJ2-4 and V is TRBV4-2; 8 positions agree with TRBD2. The length of the CDR3 is 18 residues. J gave up 1 base and V 0 bases, and 8 bases lay outside the gene matches. Germline V lookup: CDR1 LGHNA, CDR2 YNFKEQ.

V and J are TRBV12-3 or TRBV12-4 and TRBJ2-3; the D is unclear. The CDR3 runs to 12 residues. Trimming left V 5 bases short and J 4 bases short, with 7 bases between. DNA for the CDR3: TGTGCCAGCAGTCGACTGCCAGATACGCAGTATTTT. Translated: CASSRLPDTQYF.

The V gene is TRBV5-1, the J gene TRBJ2-1; 11 positions agree with TRBD2. The germline V gene has CDR1 SGHRS and CDR2 YFSETQ. This CDR3 comprises 19 residues. J gave up 0 bases and V 4 bases, and 12 bases lay outside the gene matches. The CDR3 reads CASSASGLAGFSSYNEQFF. CDR3 bases: TGCGCCAGCAGCGCCAGCGGACTAGCGGGTTTTAGCTCCTACAATGAGCAGTTCTTC.

This chain uses TRBV27 with TRBJ1-4; TRBD1 aligns across 7 bases. CDR1 and CDR2 (germline): MNHEY, SMNVEV (reference sequence). CDR3 length equals 14 residues. The V gene end was trimmed by 7 bases and the J gene end by 8 bases; junction bases not matched to a gene: 10. DNA of the CDR3: TGTGCCAGCAAAGTACGAGGGGGCGAAGAAAAACTGTTTTTT. It is translated as CASKVRGGEEKLFF.

The CDR3 DNA is TGTGCCACCAGCAGGTCGGTAACCTTCAAAACAGATACGCAGTATTTT. Amino acid sequence: CATSRSVTFKTDTQYF. V and J are TRBV15 and TRBJ2-3; the D is unclear. CDR1 and CDR2 from the germline V gene are LNHNV and YYDKDF (reference sequence). Trimming shortened V by 3 bases and J by 3 bases, and 16 bases separated the two germline ends. This CDR3 is 16 amino acids long.

This clone has more than one count but fewer than ten. The chain joins TRBV28 to TRBJ2-7; TRBD2 aligns across 7 bases. Germline V lookup: CDR1 MDHEN, CDR2 SYDVKM. The V and J ends lost 6 bases and 3 bases, in that order; junction bases with no gene match: 8. The CDR3 loop spans 14 amino acids. The CDR3 protein is CASRGDYQLYEQYF. In nucleotides, the CDR3 is TGTGCCAGCAGAGGGGACTACCAACTCTACGAGCAGTACTTC.

This rearrangement joins TRBV3-1 (or the pseudogene TRBV3-2) to TRBJ2-5; 11 bases align to TRBD2. The CDR3 runs to 16 residues. Looked up from germline, CDR1 is LGHDT and CDR2 is YNNKEL (reference sequence). J lost 3 bases, V lost 7 bases, and 10 bases had no gene match. CDR3: CASNNGLAGGKETQYF. The CDR3 DNA is TGTGCCAGCAACAATGGGCTAGCGGGAGGTAAAGAGACCCAGTACTTC.